A single sample is the source of the 26 T cell receptor beta chains below, sequenced in a study of T cell repertoires in aging, cancer and after chemotherapy. Peripheral blood genomic DNA, not sorted cells or RNA, was the template. Multiplex touch-down PCR with TRB-A/B primers amplified rearranged V-D-J TRB sequences. Each CDR3 protein gets one entry after TCRdb re-called the multiplex PCR reads with MiXCR. The repertoire has about 1,600 distinct CDR3 sequences, around 31% of them found once; the top ten carry around 20%. The sequenced material came from blood. The receptors were gathered from a human donor with a solid tumor.

The chain links TRBV20-1 to TRBJ1-2; 10 positions agree with TRBD1. Germline V gene data show CDR1 as DFQATT and CDR2 as SNEGSKA (reference sequence). There are 18 residues in the CDR3. The trim removed 1 base at V and 1 base at J, leaving 12 bases unmatched. The CDR3 DNA reads as TGCAGTGCTAGAGTCTCAAGGGACAGGGGACGACTTAACTATGGCTACACCTTC. Amino acids: CSARVSRDRGRLNYGYTF.

The genes are TRBV19 and TRBJ1-1; weak D call: TRBD1 (5 bases). Germline values: CDR1 LNHDA, CDR2 SQIVND (reference sequence). The ends were cut back, 7 bases at V and 3 bases at J, with 21 bases in the middle. The CDR3 is 16 amino acids. CDR3 region: CASILSARDGDTEAFF. The CDR3 DNA reads TGTGCCAGTATCCTATCAGCACGGGACGGGGACACTGAAGCTTTCTTT.

This chain uses TRBV20-1 with TRBJ1-1; no clear D gene. The CDR3 runs to 13 residues. Germline V gene lookup returns CDR1 DFQATT and CDR2 SNEGSKA (reference sequence). V was trimmed by 3 bases and J by 1 base, leaving 9 bases between them. CDR3 loop: CSASWGGNTEAFF. CDR3 nucleotide sequence: TGCAGTGCTAGTTGGGGAGGGAACACTGAAGCTTTCTTT.

The CDR3 DNA reads TGCGCCAGCAGCTGGGGGCCGGGCTCTGGGGCCAACGTCCTGACTTTC. Translation gives CASSWGPGSGANVLTF. The gene calls are TRBV5-1 and TRBJ2-6, with D maybe TRBD1 (6 bases). Trimming cost V 3 bases and J 0 bases, with 10 bases left between them. Per germline, CDR1 SGHRS and CDR2 YFSETQ. The CDR3 has 16 residues.

The chain combines TRBV6-1 with TRBJ1-4; D call uncertain. Looked up from germline, CDR1 is MNHNS and CDR2 is SASEGT. Trimming pared 5 bases from V and 7 bases from J, leaving 14 bases between. CDR3 length: 14 residues. DNA of the CDR3: TGTGCCAGCAGTAAGTTGGGAGATCTTGAAAAACTGTTTTTT. This encodes CASSKLGDLEKLFF.

This clonotype appeared a few times. This rearrangement joins TRBV10-1 to TRBJ2-1; D ambiguous. CDR3 length: 13 amino acids. Germline values: CDR1 WNHNN, CDR2 SYGVQD (reference sequence). V was clipped by 5 bases and J by 6 bases, with 11 bases between them. The DNA for the CDR3 is TGCGCCAGCAGTCGCCTAGGCGCCAATGAGCAGTTCTTC. It specifies CASSRLGANEQFF.

The rearrangement uses TRBV5-1 and TRBJ2-1, with D possibly being TRBD2 (5 bases). V shed 4 bases and J shed 10 bases, with 15 bases lying between them. The CDR3 covers 13 residues. CDR1 is SGHRS, CDR2 YFSETQ, per germline. The CDR3 region has the DNA TGCGCCAGCAGCGCAATAGGCGGGTCGGAGCAGTTCTTC. Its protein product is CASSAIGGSEQFF.

The count of this clonotype is one. This chain links TRBV6-5 with TRBJ2-5; 7 bases map to TRBD2. CDR1 and CDR2 (germline): MNHEY, SVGAGI. The CDR3 is 15 amino acids. V lost 4 bases and J lost 1; bases outside the gene matches: 6. CDR3 sequence reads: CASSSLLAVQETQYF. Here the CDR3 DNA reads TGTGCCAGCAGTTCCCTCCTAGCGGTCCAAGAGACCCAGTACTTC.

By frequency in the sample, this clonotype is large. The genes are TRBV6-5 and TRBJ1-6; the match to TRBD1 covers 10 bases. V gave up 4 bases and J gave up 9 bases; unmatched junction bases: 6. From germline, CDR1 is MNHEY and CDR2 SVGAGI. The CDR3 runs to 15 residues. CDR3 nucleotide sequence: TGTGCCAGCAGTTCCGGGACAGGGGAAAGTTCACCCCTCCACTTT. This encodes CASSSGTGESSPLHF.

This clonotype came up a few times. V usage is TRBV10-3 and J usage is TRBJ1-1; D may be TRBD1 (6 bases). Trimming left V 4 bases short and J 5 bases short, with 8 bases between. The CDR3 has 12 amino acids. Germline V CDR1 and CDR2: ENHRY, SYGVKD. The CDR3 loop reads CAISGGATEAFF. In nucleotides, the CDR3 is TGTGCCATCAGTGGGGGGGCAACTGAAGCTTTCTTT.

The table lists this clonotype with a few counts. This chain connects TRBV7-6 to TRBJ2-3; TRBD1 might be the D (5 bases). The germline gives CDR1 SGHVS, CDR2 FNYEAQ. The CDR3 sequence is 14 residues long. The germline V and J ends were trimmed by 5 bases and 9 bases, with 18 bases remaining between them. CDR3 nucleotides: TGTGCCAGCAGCCTCCTACAAATGGGGCAGACGCAGTATTTT. Amino acid sequence: CASSLLQMGQTQYF.

The chain links TRBV19 to TRBJ1-6; TRBD1 agrees at 7 bases. The trim removed 4 bases at V and 13 bases at J, leaving 10 bases unmatched. CDR1 LNHDA and CDR2 SQIVND come from the germline V gene (reference sequence). The CDR3 has 14 residues. The CDR3 is CASSKDYRGDPLHF. The CDR3 DNA follows: TGTGCCAGTAGTAAAGACTACAGGGGAGATCCCCTCCACTTT.

The chain combines TRBV5-6 with TRBJ1-6; TRBD1 matches at 8 bases. CDR3 length: 16 amino acids. Germline V lookup: CDR1 SGHDT, CDR2 YYEEEE. V was clipped by 2 bases and J by 14 bases; unmatched bases: 15. The CDR3 loop reads CASSLSDRVREGTLHF. CDR3 bases: TGTGCCAGCAGCTTATCGGACAGGGTCCGGGAGGGCACCCTCCACTTT.

Concerning this clonotype: This clone may be a read error of a much larger clone one base away. The chain carries TRBV7-2 and TRBJ2-3; D may be TRBD1 (5 bases). V lost 1 base, J lost 8 bases, and 10 bases lay in between. Germline V gene sequence: CDR1 SGHTA, CDR2 FQGNSA. This CDR3 is 13 amino acids long. CDR3 sequence (DNA): TGTGCCAGCAGCTTAGTACAGGAAAGTACGCAGTATTTT. Translation gives CASSLVQESTQYF.

This chain connects TRBV6-5 to TRBJ2-5, with TRBD2 matching over 8 bases. This CDR3 has 14 amino acids. Germline V gene data show CDR1 as MNHEY and CDR2 as SVGAGI. V lost 6 bases and J lost 4; bases outside the gene matches: 7. The CDR3: CASRIKAGAETQYF. As DNA, the CDR3 is TGTGCCAGCAGAATTAAAGCGGGAGCAGAGACCCAGTACTTC.

The V gene is TRBV7-2, the J gene TRBJ1-2, with TRBD1 as a possible D gene (5 bases). Germline V CDR1 and CDR2: SGHTA, FQGNSA. The CDR3 runs 15 residues. The ends were cut back, 5 bases at V and 7 bases at J, with 20 bases in the middle. The CDR3 spells CASSPGGGLQVGYTF. The CDR3 DNA reads TGTGCCAGCAGCCCCGGGGGAGGGCTGCAGGTTGGCTACACCTTC.

This clonotype was seen a handful of times. The J gene is TRBJ2-3, the V gene TRBV6-1; D is possibly TRBD1 (5 bases). The CDR3 contains 13 residues. The germline V gene encodes CDR1 MNHNS and CDR2 SASEGT. Between the trimmed V and J ends, which lost 7 bases and 4 bases, there was a span of 12 bases. In nucleotides, the CDR3 is TGTGCCAGCATTGGCAGGGTAGCAGATACGCAGTATTTT. It translates to CASIGRVADTQYF.

The chain employs TRBV12-3 or TRBV12-4 and TRBJ1-6; a possible D gene is TRBD1 (5 bases). The CDR3 is 14 amino acids. V was trimmed by 6 bases and J by 10 bases, leaving 16 bases between them. The CDR3, as DNA: TGTGCCAGCAGCTTCGGACACCCACAATCACCCCTCCACTTT. Amino acid sequence: CASSFGHPQSPLHF.

This chain connects TRBV6-4 to TRBJ2-1, with D tentatively TRBD1 (6 bases). The V end was cut by 2 bases, the J end by 5 bases, with 7 bases between. Germline V CDR1 and CDR2: MRHNA, SNTAGT. This CDR3 is built from 13 residues. This chain's CDR3 is CASSDRDNNEQFF. CDR3 bases: TGTGCCAGCAGTGACCGGGACAACAATGAGCAGTTCTTC.

The CDR3 is CASSYSTGGGYTF. The CDR3 DNA reads TGTGCCAGCAGTTACTCGACAGGAGGTGGCTACACCTTC. V gene TRBV6-6 combines with J gene TRBJ1-2; possibly TRBD1 for D (6 bases). Trimming took off 0 bases at V and 7 bases at J, with 9 bases between the two ends. Germline V gives CDR1 MNHNY, CDR2 SVGAGI (reference sequence). The CDR3 loop spans 13 amino acids.

This clonotype was found a few times. The chain carries TRBV6-2 or TRBV6-3 and TRBJ1-2, with a tentative D call TRBD1 (6 bases). The CDR3 is 13 amino acids. Germline V CDR1 and CDR2: MNHEY, SVGEGT. The V end was cut by 7 bases, the J end by 10 bases, with 19 bases between. CDR3 region: CASTLPVQGNYTF. CDR3 sequence (DNA): TGTGCCAGCACCCTCCCAGTCCAGGGGAACTACACCTTC.

This clonotype was detected a few times. The chain employs TRBV5-6 and TRBJ2-2, with D perhaps TRBD2 (7 bases). The CDR3 extends over 14 amino acids. V shed 0 bases and J shed 10 bases, with 13 bases lying between them. Germline-derived CDR1 and CDR2 are SGHDT and YYEEEE. The CDR3: CASSLEGGAMELFF. CDR3 bases: TGTGCCAGCAGCTTGGAAGGGGGGGCGATGGAGCTGTTTTTT.

This clonotype was found a few times. The chain couples TRBV6-5 to TRBJ1-1; D call uncertain. Per germline, CDR1 MNHEY and CDR2 SVGAGI. Deletions cut 0 bases from V and 0 bases from J, with 8 bases between. This CDR3 comprises 15 residues. The CDR3 is CASSYSSLMNTEAFF. The DNA for the CDR3 is TGTGCCAGCAGTTACTCGAGTCTGATGAACACTGAAGCTTTCTTT.

The rearrangement links TRBV18 to TRBJ1-2, with 7 bases lining up with TRBD1. The length of the CDR3 is 15 residues. With V trimmed by 3 bases and J by 8 bases, 12 bases remained unmatched. Germline V gene lookup returns CDR1 KGHSH and CDR2 LQKENI. The CDR3 DNA follows: TGTGCCAGCTCACCGGACCGGACAGGCCTACGGGGCTACACCTTC. This sequence encodes CASSPDRTGLRGYTF.

This clonotype is classed as large. The V gene is TRBV29-1, the J gene TRBJ1-1; TRBD1 matches at 7 bases. With V trimmed by 7 bases and J by 4 bases, 15 bases remained unmatched. CDR3 size: 15 residues. CDR1 and CDR2 from the germline V gene are SQVTM and ANQGSEA. The CDR3 reads CSATQHRGQGTEAFF. The CDR3 DNA reads as TGCAGCGCCACACAACACAGGGGCCAGGGCACTGAAGCTTTCTTT. The full variable domain, with the rest looked up from reference TRBV29-1 and TRBJ1-1, is SAVISQKPSRDICQRGTSLTIQCQVDSQVTMMFWYRQQPGQSLTLIATANQGSEATYESGFVIDKFPISRPNLTFSTLTVSNMSPEDSSIYLCSATQHRGQGTEAFFGQGTRLTVV.

This clonotype was detected a few times. The J gene is TRBJ2-7, the V gene TRBV6-5, with 9 bases matching TRBD1. The ends lost 2 bases at V and 3 bases at J; junction bases unmatched: 11. This CDR3 is 17 amino acids long. CDR1 is MNHEY, CDR2 SVGAGI, per germline. The CDR3 coding sequence is TGTGCCAGCAGTTACCGGGAAGGCGGGACAGGGTTCTACGAGCAGTACTTC. It codes for CASSYREGGTGFYEQYF.